This entry is about one T cell receptor beta chain. Assay: immunoSEQ multiplex PCR; the TCRdb copy retains only in-frame clones and omits some. The profile covers about 68,000 clones, with 70% to 85% appearing a single time and 8% to 10% taken by the ten largest. These data originate in a study of radiotherapy plus CTLA-4 blockade in lung cancer. The overall study: Disease control was present in around a third of patients, and objective responses in under 20%.

V lost 8 bases and J lost 2, with 15 bases in between. Germline CDR1 is KGHSH and CDR2 is LQKENI. This CDR3 contains 15 residues. Focal radiation and CTLA-4 blockade (ipilimumab) were tested in chemo-refractory metastatic non-small-cell lung cancer patients. The sequence was obtained from a human donor with non-small cell lung cancer who had a complete response to radiotherapy plus ipilimumab. The J gene is TRBJ2-2, the V gene TRBV18; D perhaps matches TRBD2 (6 bases). This specimen was peripheral blood, taken from a patient treated with radiotherapy plus ipilimumab. Here the CDR3 reads CASPRGGTNTGELFF. The CDR3 region has the DNA TGTGCCAGCCCCCGGGGCGGGACTAACACCGGGGAGCTGTTTTTT. Full variable domain (missing parts from reference TRBV18 and TRBJ2-2): NAGVMQNPRHLVRRRGQEARLRCSPMKGHSHVYWYRQLPEEGLKFMVYLQKENIIDESGMPKERFSAEFPKEGPSILRIQQVVRGDSAAYFCASPRGGTNTGELFFGEGSRLTVL.